This T cell receptor (beta chain) came from a study of type 1 regulatory T cells. Study-level background: T-allo10 is a Tr1-enriched, alloantigen-specific CD4 T cell product made in vitro.

Note on this clonotype: Its antigen is still unknown.

Germline values: CDR1 SGHRS, CDR2 YFSETQ. The V segment lost 4 bases and the J segment 0 bases; nucleotides outside the gene matches: 7. The CDR3 totals 16 residues. TCRdb re-called the reads with MiXCR, one entry per CDR3 protein. The sample carries about 68,000 distinct CDR3 sequences, about 62% recorded once. The graft donor-derived T-allo10 cells reportedly recognize host alloantigens, are anergic, and suppress alloantigen-specifically. This clonotype was sampled from a human donor in good health. The sequencing input was cultured T cells, either the whole culture or a sorted T cell fraction (not recorded which). The subset is: Tr1-enriched cell product generated in vitro against host alloantigens. This chain connects TRBV5-1 to TRBJ2-3, with TRBD1 identical over 8 bases. The chain's CDR3 is CASSPRQGSSTDTQYF. The CDR3 DNA sequence: TGCGCCAGCAGCCCAAGACAGGGGTCGAGCACAGATACGCAGTATTTT.